Many counts were recorded for the clone carrying this T cell receptor (beta chain). The data derive from a study of blood T cells in healthy people across ages. The authors ran a second PCR of 7 to 11 cycles using a sample-barcoded 5' primer and a J-beta primer mix. Via MiXCR, TCRdb re-called the 5' RACE reads, giving one row per CDR3 protein. The sample holds fewer than 2 million distinct CDR3 sequences, about two fifths seen once. The sample comprised blood. The receptor was isolated from a human donor in good health.

Written as DNA, the CDR3 is TGTGCCAGCGTTCCCTCGCGGGGGTCCTACGAGCAGTACTTC. Its protein is CASVPSRGSYEQYF. This sequence joins TRBV6-2 or TRBV6-3 and TRBJ2-7; 7 bases align to TRBD2. Germline loops: CDR1 MNHEY, CDR2 SVGEGT. This CDR3 has 14 amino acids. V lost 8 bases to trimming and J lost 1 base; unmatched junction nucleotides: 8.